This T cell receptor (beta chain) was documented in a study of blood T cell repertoires in COVID-19. Clones were sequenced by immunoSEQ multiplex PCR, and TCRdb holds only the in-frame ones, with some missing. The table has approximately 150,000 clones, around 80% seen once; the top ten hold 15%. Sequencing used peripheral blood. The receptor was isolated from a human donor with acute or convalescent COVID-19. The donor label of this sample is uncertain.

In DNA, the CDR3 is TGTGCCAGCGCCTCCCAGGGGGGAATCAATCAGCCCCAGCATTTT. This gives the protein CASASQGGINQPQHF. This chain connects TRBV7-2 to TRBJ1-5; 7 bases align to TRBD1. Germline CDR1 is SGHTA and CDR2 is FQGNSA. This CDR3 region has 15 residues. V gave up 8 bases and J gave up 3 bases; unmatched junction bases: 10. The full variable domain, completed using reference TRBV7-2 and TRBJ1-5, is GAGVSQSPSNKVTEKGKDVELRCDPISGHTALYWYRQSLGQGLEFLIYFQGNSAPDKSGLPSDRFSAERTGGSVSTLTIQRTQQEDSAVYLCASASQGGINQPQHFGDGTRLSIL.